The clone carrying this T cell receptor beta chain was recorded many times. The antigen is not known. MiXCR was run by TCRdb on the 5' RACE reads, yielding one entry per CDR3 protein. Of approximately 26,000 distinct CDR3 sequences in the sample, roughly 10% were seen once. This specimen comes from a study of spatial heterogeneity in lung cancer. Study results and limitations: Higher tumor mutation counts went along with higher counts of expanded intratumoral alpha and beta TCRs.

This sample's time point: sample taken at primary tumor resection. Tumor, nontumor lung or frozen PBMC supplied whole RNA that was sequenced unsorted. Germline CDR1 is MDHEN and CDR2 is SYDVKM. V was shortened by 4 bases and J by 1 base, with 11 bases between the two germline ends. The CDR3 consists of 15 residues. J is TRBJ1-5 and V is TRBV28; D is possibly TRBD1 (6 bases). Source: lung tumor tissue, taken at surgery. The sequence was collected from a male donor with early-stage non-small cell lung cancer. CDR3 loop: CASSWDTGSNQPQHF. CDR3 nucleotide sequence: TGTGCCAGCAGTTGGGACACGGGGAGCAATCAGCCCCAGCATTTT.